What follows are 7 T cell receptor beta chains derived from one specimen sequenced in a study of persistence of HIV-infected CD4 T cells. Nonspecific anti-CD3/anti-CD28 bead stimulation represents the broad CD4+ T cell repertoire. Sorting of responding CD4+ T cells relied on upregulated CD40 ligand together with CD69. These receptors' antigens are unknown. The libraries were made with immunoSEQ version 4 in survey mode. Measured with immunoSEQ multiplex PCR; TCRdb has only the in-frame clones, and not every one. The table lists 35,000 to 55,000 clones, around 89% of them singletons. The specimen was CD4+ T cells sorted from PBMCs after roughly 18-hour stimulation, collected from a patient who received antiretroviral therapy. All receptors derive from an adult man with HIV who was CMV-seropositive.

The V call is TRBV5-1, the J call TRBJ1-1, with D unclear. Trimming removed 0 bases at V and 1 base at J, with 7 bases between. Germline V gene lookup returns CDR1 SGHRS and CDR2 YFSETQ. The CDR3 has 14 residues. CDR3 DNA sequence: TGCGCCAGCAGCTTGGAACCTCCGAACACTGAAGCTTTCTTT. Protein sequence: CASSLEPPNTEAFF.

This chain uses TRBV28 with TRBJ1-1; TRBD1 matches 8 bases. Trimming removed 7 bases from V and 4 bases from J; junction bases left unmatched: 8. The CDR3 length is 14 residues. The germline V gene encodes CDR1 MDHEN and CDR2 SYDVKM. The DNA of the CDR3 is TGTGCCAGCACCGCACCCGACAGGGGCACTGAAGCTTTCTTT. Protein: CASTAPDRGTEAFF.

The chain joins TRBV10-3 to TRBJ2-1; D perhaps matches TRBD2 (6 bases). The CDR3 is made up of 13 amino acids. V was trimmed by 8 bases and J by 1 base, leaving 9 bases between them. Germline V lookup: CDR1 ENHRY, CDR2 SYGVKD. The CDR3 bases are TGTGCCATCCTGGGGGGTTCCTACAATGAGCAGTTCTTC. It encodes CAILGGSYNEQFF.

V and J are TRBV2 and TRBJ2-7, with D perhaps TRBD2 (5 bases). The V and J ends lost 1 base and 4 bases respectively, with 5 bases between them. The CDR3 is 12 amino acids. The germline CDR1 and CDR2 sequences are SNHLY and FYNNEI. This CDR3 reads CASSEGRYEQYF. For the CDR3, the DNA is TGTGCCAGCAGTGAAGGGAGGTACGAGCAGTACTTC.

The rearrangement joins TRBV6-5 to TRBJ2-1; 8 bases match TRBD1. The CDR3 spans 13 residues. Trimming cost V 8 bases and J 6 bases; bases outside gene matches: 6. CDR1 is MNHEY, CDR2 SVGAGI, per germline. CDR3 nucleotides: TGTGCCAGCCGAGGACAGGGCCGCAATGAGCAGTTCTTC. Protein product: CASRGQGRNEQFF.

V and J are TRBV27 and TRBJ1-1; 10 bases match TRBD1. The CDR3 sequence is 13 residues long. Per germline, CDR1 MNHEY and CDR2 SMNVEV (reference sequence). V gave up 6 bases and J gave up 5 bases; unmatched junction bases: 3. The CDR3 nucleotides read TGTGCCAGCAGCGCGGACAGGGGGACTGAAGCTTTCTTT. Its translation: CASSADRGTEAFF.

This chain joins TRBV29-1 and TRBJ1-1; TRBD1 matches at 11 bases. The CDR3 sequence is 16 residues long. Germline V gene lookup returns CDR1 SQVTM and CDR2 ANQGSEA. J was trimmed by 1 base and V by 6 bases; bases with no gene match: 10. The DNA for the CDR3 is TGCAGCGTACGACGGGACAGGGGGATCCCGAACACTGAAGCTTTCTTT. The encoded protein is CSVRRDRGIPNTEAFF.